Listed below are T cell receptor beta chains from one sample, sequenced in a study of blood T cell repertoires in COVID-19. Profiling relied on immunoSEQ multiplex PCR, and the TCRdb table lists in-frame clones only, not all of them. In the table there are approximately 230,000 clones, approximately 79% of which are singletons. The sequencing input was peripheral blood. These receptors all stem from a woman aged 80 or older with active or convalescent COVID-19. The CDR3 runs from the conserved cysteine through the conserved F or W. The D gene is left open where the match is weak. Some rows mark clone size as missing; the rest say once, few, many or name a class of expanded clone.

D gene: TRBD1; V gene: TRBV2; J gene: TRBJ1-3; clone size: .; CDR3 protein: CASSEPDRRSGNTIYF; CDR3 DNA: TGTGCCAGCAGTGAACCGGACAGGAGGTCTGGAAACACCATATATTTT
D gene: .; V gene: TRBV6-5; J gene: TRBJ1-5; clone size: .; CDR3 protein: CASSYGHSNQPQHF; CDR3 DNA: TGTGCCAGCAGTTATGGCCATAGCAATCAGCCCCAGCATTTT
D gene: TRBD1; V gene: TRBV29-1; J gene: TRBJ2-7; clone size: .; CDR3 protein: CSVRQGGYEQYF; CDR3 DNA: TGCAGCGTCCGACAGGGGGGATACGAGCAGTACTTC
D gene: .; V gene: TRBV30; J gene: TRBJ1-5; clone size: .; CDR3 protein: CAWSEGTGMNQPQHF; CDR3 DNA: TGTGCCTGGAGTGAGGGAACGGGGATGAATCAGCCCCAGCATTTT
D gene: TRBD1; V gene: TRBV5-8; J gene: TRBJ2-3; clone size: .; CDR3 protein: CASSSRTGATDTQYF; CDR3 DNA: TGTGCCAGCAGCTCGCGGACAGGGGCCACAGATACGCAGTATTTT
D gene: .; V gene: TRBV4-2; J gene: TRBJ1-4; clone size: .; CDR3 protein: CASSQESKEGKLFF; CDR3 DNA: TGTGCCAGCAGCCAAGAGTCGAAGGAGGGAAAACTGTTTTTT
D gene: .; V gene: TRBV18; J gene: TRBJ1-2; clone size: .; CDR3 protein: CASSPSVTDYGYTF; CDR3 DNA: TGTGCCAGCTCACCGTCCGTGACAGACTATGGCTACACCTTC
D gene: .; V gene: TRBV6-6; J gene: TRBJ1-6; clone size: once; CDR3 protein: CASTYAGGGSPLHF; CDR3 DNA: TGTGCCAGCACCTACGCGGGGGGAGGTTCACCCCTCCACTTT
D gene: .; V gene: TRBV11-2; J gene: TRBJ1-6; clone size: .; CDR3 protein: CASSYRVNNSPLHF; CDR3 DNA: TGTGCCAGCAGTTACAGGGTCAATAATTCACCCCTCCACTTT
D gene: TRBD1; V gene: TRBV5-1; J gene: TRBJ1-5; clone size: .; CDR3 protein: CASSGGTGDQPQHF; CDR3 DNA: TGCGCCAGCAGCGGGGGGACAGGGGATCAGCCCCAGCATTTT
D gene: TRBD1; V gene: TRBV5-6; J gene: TRBJ2-7; clone size: .; CDR3 protein: CASSLGTGVTRQYF; CDR3 DNA: TGTGCCAGCAGCTTGGGGACAGGTGTTACGCGGCAGTACTTC
D gene: TRBD1; V gene: TRBV6-5; J gene: TRBJ1-6; clone size: .; CDR3 protein: CASSYSKGASSPLHF; CDR3 DNA: TGTGCCAGCAGTTACTCGAAGGGGGCGAGTTCACCCCTCCACTTT
D gene: TRBD1; V gene: TRBV19; J gene: TRBJ1-2; clone size: .; CDR3 protein: CASSTRQGYNYGYTF; CDR3 DNA: TGTGCCAGTAGTACACGACAGGGGTATAACTATGGCTACACCTTC
D gene: .; V gene: TRBV24-1; J gene: TRBJ1-1; clone size: once; CDR3 protein: CATSDQNTEAFF; CDR3 DNA: TGTGCCACCAGCGATCAGAACACTGAAGCTTTCTTT
D gene: .; V gene: TRBV19; J gene: TRBJ2-7; clone size: .; CDR3 protein: CASSLPGEGEQYF; CDR3 DNA: TGTGCCAGTAGTCTCCCAGGGGAGGGCGAGCAGTACTTC
D gene: .; V gene: TRBV18; J gene: TRBJ1-2; clone size: few; CDR3 protein: CASSPGPKQGYTF; CDR3 DNA: TGTGCCAGCTCACCTGGCCCCAAACAGGGCTACACCTTC
D gene: TRBD2; V gene: TRBV28; J gene: TRBJ2-7; clone size: .; CDR3 protein: CASSTPGLAAFEQYF; CDR3 DNA: TGTGCCAGCAGTACACCGGGACTAGCGGCGTTCGAGCAGTACTTC
D gene: .; V gene: TRBV18; J gene: TRBJ2-3; clone size: .; CDR3 protein: CASSPQQATSTDTQYF; CDR3 DNA: TGTGCCAGCTCACCGCAGCAAGCGACTAGCACAGATACGCAGTATTTT
D gene: TRBD2; V gene: TRBV10-3; J gene: TRBJ2-7; clone size: .; CDR3 protein: CAISGTSGKNYEQYF; CDR3 DNA: TGTGCCATCAGTGGCACTAGCGGAAAAAACTACGAGCAGTACTTC
D gene: .; V gene: TRBV9; J gene: TRBJ1-1; clone size: once; CDR3 protein: CASSPRRTLVEAFF; CDR3 DNA: TGTGCCAGCAGCCCCCGTCGGACTTTGGTTGAAGCTTTCTTT
D gene: .; V gene: TRBV28; J gene: TRBJ2-7; clone size: .; CDR3 protein: CASWWGGGLEQYF; CDR3 DNA: TGTGCCAGCTGGTGGGGAGGGGGACTCGAGCAGTACTTC
D gene: .; V gene: TRBV28; J gene: TRBJ1-1; clone size: once; CDR3 protein: CASSLRWGGGTEAFF; CDR3 DNA: TGTGCCAGCAGTTTACGCTGGGGAGGGGGGACTGAAGCTTTCTTT
D gene: TRBD1; V gene: TRBV5-1; J gene: TRBJ1-1; clone size: .; CDR3 protein: CASSRGQVTEAFF; CDR3 DNA: TGCGCCAGCAGCCGGGGACAGGTCACTGAAGCTTTCTTT
D gene: .; V gene: TRBV3-1/TRBV3-2; J gene: TRBJ1-4; clone size: .; CDR3 protein: CASSYTTTATNEKLFF; CDR3 DNA: TGTGCCAGCAGCTATACAACGACAGCAACTAATGAAAAACTGTTTTTT
D gene: TRBD1; V gene: TRBV2; J gene: TRBJ1-4; clone size: .; CDR3 protein: CASSEGGTGLFGEKLFF; CDR3 DNA: TGTGCCAGCAGTGAGGGGGGGACAGGGCTTTTTGGTGAAAAACTGTTTTTT
D gene: TRBD1; V gene: TRBV5-5; J gene: TRBJ2-5; clone size: .; CDR3 protein: CASSFGAGGETQYF; CDR3 DNA: TGTGCCAGCAGCTTCGGCGCAGGGGGAGAGACCCAGTACTTC
D gene: TRBD1; V gene: TRBV5-1; J gene: TRBJ2-5; clone size: .; CDR3 protein: CASRGRTGGIETQYF; CDR3 DNA: TGCGCCAGCAGGGGACGGACAGGGGGAATAGAGACCCAGTACTTC
D gene: .; V gene: TRBV19; J gene: TRBJ2-3; clone size: once; CDR3 protein: CASRGGAGDTQYF; CDR3 DNA: TGTGCCAGTAGAGGGGGAGCCGGAGATACGCAGTATTTT
D gene: TRBD1; V gene: TRBV11-2; J gene: TRBJ2-7; clone size: few; CDR3 protein: CASSLGGTGAHYEQYF; CDR3 DNA: TGTGCCAGCAGCTTAGGTGGGACAGGGGCCCACTACGAGCAGTACTTC
D gene: .; V gene: TRBV7-2; J gene: TRBJ2-7; clone size: .; CDR3 protein: CASSRDTPYEQYF; CDR3 DNA: TGTGCCAGCAGCCGGGACACCCCCTACGAGCAGTACTTC
D gene: .; V gene: TRBV2; J gene: TRBJ1-4; clone size: .; CDR3 protein: CASSEVAGIGEKLFF; CDR3 DNA: TGTGCCAGCAGTGAGGTGGCAGGGATAGGAGAAAAACTGTTTTTT
D gene: .; V gene: TRBV28; J gene: TRBJ2-7; clone size: few; CDR3 protein: CATHTHYEQYF; CDR3 DNA: TGTGCCACCCACACCCACTACGAGCAGTACTTC
D gene: TRBD1; V gene: TRBV29-1; J gene: TRBJ2-7; clone size: few; CDR3 protein: CSVAPGTGDGQQYF; CDR3 DNA: TGCAGCGTTGCCCCCGGGACAGGGGATGGTCAGCAGTACTTC
D gene: .; V gene: TRBV18; J gene: TRBJ2-1; clone size: .; CDR3 protein: CASSPTGLSSYNEQFF; CDR3 DNA: TGTGCCAGCTCACCAACAGGGCTGAGCTCCTACAATGAGCAGTTCTTC
D gene: .; V gene: TRBV7-9; J gene: TRBJ1-2; clone size: .; CDR3 protein: CASSPQDDYGYTF; CDR3 DNA: TGTGCCAGCAGCCCACAGGACGACTATGGCTACACCTTC
D gene: TRBD2; V gene: TRBV5-1; J gene: TRBJ2-1; clone size: .; CDR3 protein: CASSLVTSGSYNEQFF; CDR3 DNA: TGCGCCAGCAGCTTGGTCACTAGCGGATCCTACAATGAGCAGTTCTTC
D gene: .; V gene: TRBV5-1; J gene: TRBJ2-3; clone size: .; CDR3 protein: CASSLAGGGTDTQYF; CDR3 DNA: TGCGCCAGCAGCTTAGCGGGCGGGGGCACAGATACGCAGTATTTT
D gene: .; V gene: TRBV3-1/TRBV3-2; J gene: TRBJ2-3; clone size: few; CDR3 protein: CASSQLDTQYF; CDR3 DNA: TGTGCCAGCAGCCAACTGGATACGCAGTATTTT
D gene: TRBD2; V gene: TRBV9; J gene: TRBJ2-3; clone size: .; CDR3 protein: CASSVDSSGRARDSTDTQYF; CDR3 DNA: TGTGCCAGCAGCGTAGACTCTAGCGGGAGGGCTAGGGATAGCACAGATACGCAGTATTTT
D gene: TRBD1; V gene: TRBV5-6; J gene: TRBJ1-2; clone size: .; CDR3 protein: CASSSYTGTEIYYGYTF; CDR3 DNA: TGTGCCAGCAGCTCATATACCGGGACAGAAATTTACTATGGCTACACCTTC
D gene: TRBD1; V gene: TRBV27; J gene: TRBJ2-2; clone size: .; CDR3 protein: CASSFGTALNTGELFF; CDR3 DNA: TGTGCCAGCAGTTTCGGGACAGCCTTGAACACCGGGGAGCTGTTTTTT
D gene: TRBD1; V gene: TRBV9; J gene: TRBJ1-5; clone size: .; CDR3 protein: CASSVEVEQGAAPSNQPQHF; CDR3 DNA: TGTGCCAGCAGCGTAGAAGTGGAACAGGGGGCCGCTCCAAGCAATCAGCCCCAGCATTTT
D gene: .; V gene: TRBV7-8; J gene: TRBJ2-7; clone size: .; CDR3 protein: CASSPTAYEQYF; CDR3 DNA: TGTGCCAGCAGCCCGACAGCATACGAGCAGTACTTC
D gene: .; V gene: TRBV20-1; J gene: TRBJ1-2; clone size: .; CDR3 protein: CSAPFNYGYTF; CDR3 DNA: TGCAGTGCCCCCTTTAACTATGGCTACACCTTC
D gene: .; V gene: TRBV7-9; J gene: TRBJ2-7; clone size: .; CDR3 protein: CASSLGWSSYEQYF; CDR3 DNA: TGTGCCAGCAGCCTAGGGTGGAGCTCCTACGAGCAGTACTTC
D gene: TRBD1; V gene: TRBV28; J gene: TRBJ2-2; clone size: .; CDR3 protein: CASTGTGAFSGELFF; CDR3 DNA: TGTGCCAGTACCGGGACAGGGGCTTTTAGCGGGGAGCTGTTTTTT
D gene: .; V gene: TRBV2; J gene: TRBJ1-2; clone size: .; CDR3 protein: CASYAGDGYTF; CDR3 DNA: TGTGCCAGCTACGCGGGAGATGGCTACACCTTC
D gene: TRBD2; V gene: TRBV7-2; J gene: TRBJ2-1; clone size: .; CDR3 protein: CASSLGSSGRATEQFF; CDR3 DNA: TGTGCCAGCAGCTTAGGTTCTAGCGGGAGGGCTACTGAGCAGTTCTTC
D gene: TRBD1; V gene: TRBV28; J gene: TRBJ1-1; clone size: .; CDR3 protein: CASSLRDRDTEAFF; CDR3 DNA: TGTGCCAGCAGTTTACGAGACAGGGACACTGAAGCTTTCTTT
D gene: TRBD1; V gene: TRBV9; J gene: TRBJ2-2; clone size: .; CDR3 protein: CASSAGGPGQGWTGELFF; CDR3 DNA: TGTGCCAGCAGCGCTGGGGGACCGGGACAGGGGTGGACCGGGGAGCTGTTTTTT